These 2 T cell receptor beta chains were all obtained from the same sample, sequenced in a study of control samples from healthy donors and cancer patients. Sequenced by immunoSEQ multiplex PCR; TCRdb stores in-frame clones only, minus some. The data hold approximately 98,000 clones, with 82% observed a single time. Sequenced input: blood. Receptors originate from a young man in good health.

CDR3 sequence (DNA): TGTGCCAGCAGTTTATGGGCGAATTACAATGAGCAGTTCTTC. Residues: CASSLWANYNEQFF. J is TRBJ2-1 and V is TRBV28; no firm D call. Trimming left V 0 bases short and J 4 bases short, with 7 bases between. Germline values: CDR1 MDHEN, CDR2 SYDVKM. The CDR3 contains 14 residues.

V and J are TRBV18 and TRBJ2-3; 9 bases fit TRBD2. Trimming cost V 2 bases and J 0 bases; bases outside gene matches: 9. The CDR3 consists of 18 residues. Germline V CDR1 and CDR2: KGHSH, LQKENI. CDR3 nucleotides: TGTGCCAGCTCACCAAGAGGACTAGCGTCACCTAGCACAGATACGCAGTATTTT. The encoded protein is CASSPRGLASPSTDTQYF.